These T cell receptor beta chains were read from a single sample in a study of T cells in Graves' hyperthyroidism and ophthalmopathy. TCRdb called the multiplex PCR reads again in MiXCR, with one record for every CDR3 protein. The table lists about 570,000 distinct CDR3 sequences, 14% of them singletons. The sequenced sample consisted of blood. The receptors originated from a woman in her forties with Graves' hyperthyroidism. Each CDR3 is given with its conserved first and last residue. A D gene is named only where the DNA matches it firmly. The size entry is marked missing in some rows and otherwise reads once, few, many or a size class.

TRBD1 | TRBJ2-2 | TRBV2 | many | CASSSGTGDQRELFF | TGTGCCAGCAGTTCCGGGACAGGGGATCAACGGGAGCTGTTTTTT
. | TRBJ2-7 | TRBV5-1 | few | CASSLYGELTYEQYF | TGCGCCAGCAGCTTGTACGGGGAGTTGACCTACGAGCAGTACTTC
. | TRBJ2-5 | TRBV7-9 | many | CASSLLDIAETQYF | TGTGCCAGCTCCCTATTGGACATTGCGGAGACCCAGTACTTC
. | TRBJ2-2 | TRBV3-1 | many | CASSQELRGNTGELFF | TGTGCCAGCAGCCAAGAACTCAGGGGGAACACCGGGGAGCTGTTTTTT
. | TRBJ1-1 | TRBV27 | many | CASSSTTRPGAFF | TGTGCCAGCAGCTCAACTACCCGTCCGGGGGCTTTCTTT
. | TRBJ2-7 | TRBV5-5 | many | CASRDYSKGAYEQYF | TGTGCCAGCAGGGACTATAGCAAGGGTGCCTACGAGCAGTACTTC
TRBD2 | TRBJ2-3 | TRBV30 | few | CAWSRGGTSTDTQYF | TGTGCCTGGAGTCGCGGGGGAACTAGCACAGATACGCAGTATTTT
TRBD2 | TRBJ2-3 | TRBV20-1 | many | CSARDLLAATDTQYF | TGCAGTGCTAGAGATCTACTAGCGGCTACAGATACGCAGTATTTT
. | TRBJ2-7 | TRBV29-1 | many | CSVEDSSYEQYF | TGCAGCGTTGAAGACAGCTCCTACGAGCAGTACTTC
. | TRBJ2-7 | TRBV27 | many | CASSHDYEQYF | TGTGCCAGCAGTCATGACTACGAGCAGTACTTC
TRBD1 | TRBJ1-1 | TRBV6-1 | many | CASSSTQGTTEAFF | TGTGCCAGCAGTTCCACACAGGGGACCACTGAAGCTTTCTTT
. | TRBJ1-1 | TRBV18 | many | CASSPDEGRAFF | TGTGCCAGCTCACCGGACGAAGGGCGTGCTTTCTTT
. | TRBJ1-2 | TRBV7-8 | many | CASSLSENYGYTF | TGTGCCAGCAGCTTATCGGAAAACTATGGCTACACCTTC
. | TRBJ2-1 | TRBV27 | many | CASSLGDLFAYNEQFF | TGTGCCAGCAGTTTGGGGGACCTGTTTGCCTACAATGAGCAGTTCTTC
. | TRBJ2-7 | TRBV28 | few | CVSSVHSRTYEQYF | TGTGTCAGCAGCGTACATTCAAGAACCTACGAGCAGTACTTC
. | TRBJ2-4 | TRBV28 | . | CASSEGGGENIQYF | TGTGCCAGCAGCGAGGGGGGAGGAGAAAACATTCAGTACTTC
. | TRBJ2-1 | TRBV28 | few | CASNLDRGPHNEQFF | TGTGCCAGCAATCTTGACAGAGGTCCCCACAATGAGCAGTTCTTC